The TCR beta chain described here comes from a study of blood T cell repertoires in COVID-19. On the study more broadly: PBMCs, B-cell-depleted T cells, or T cells were the source of the cDNA or gDNA that made up the material.

Source study methods: Reference gene primer amplification in the assay estimated nucleated cell counts. Repertoires were generated with immunoSEQ multiplex PCR, while TCRdb's copy carries only in-frame clones and drops some. V, J and clone size were drawn from that table, and D and trimming were deduced from the DNA. The sample lists 150,000 to 180,000 clones; around four fifths were seen once. CDR3 length: 19 residues. Trimming removed 1 base at V and 5 bases at J, with 24 bases between. The germline gives CDR1 LGHDT, CDR2 YNNKEL (reference sequence). Recovered Cohort 3 donors showed two negative PCRs, clearance, or symptom resolution.

V and J are TRBV3-1 (or the pseudogene TRBV3-2) and TRBJ2-1; D may be TRBD1 (6 bases). Sequencing was done on a sample of PBMCs or T cells enriched from blood (not recorded which). The clonotype originates from a man aged 50 to 59 who had recovered from COVID-19. This CDR3 reads CASSQAMGARSDPNNEQFF. The CDR3 DNA sequence: TGTGCCAGCAGCCAAGCAATGGGGGCTAGGTCAGATCCAAACAATGAGCAGTTCTTC.